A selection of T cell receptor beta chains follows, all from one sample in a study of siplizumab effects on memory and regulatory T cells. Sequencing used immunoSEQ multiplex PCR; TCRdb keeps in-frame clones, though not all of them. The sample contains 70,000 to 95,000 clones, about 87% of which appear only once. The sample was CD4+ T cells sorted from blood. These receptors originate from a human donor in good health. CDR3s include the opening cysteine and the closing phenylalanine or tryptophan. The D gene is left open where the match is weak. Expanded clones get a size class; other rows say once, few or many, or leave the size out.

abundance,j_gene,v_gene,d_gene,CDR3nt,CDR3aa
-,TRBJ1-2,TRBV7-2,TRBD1,TGTGCCAGCAGCTCGGGGACAGGGGCATCGAGTGGCTACACCTTC,CASSSGTGASSGYTF
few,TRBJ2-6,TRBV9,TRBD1,TGTGCCAGCAGCGTAGGACCCGGGACAGGGGGTACTGGGGCCAACGTCCTGACTTTC,CASSVGPGTGGTGANVLTF
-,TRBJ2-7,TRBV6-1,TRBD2,TGTGCCAGCAGTTTAGCGGGACCCCCCTACGAGCAGTACTTC,CASSLAGPPYEQYF
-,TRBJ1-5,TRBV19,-,TGTGCCAGTAGTCGAAGCAATCAGCCCCAGCATTTT,CASSRSNQPQHF
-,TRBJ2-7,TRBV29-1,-,TGCAGCGTTGTTCGGGACTCCTACGAGCAGTACTTC,CSVVRDSYEQYF
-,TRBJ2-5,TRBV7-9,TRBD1,TGTGCCAGCAGCACCCGACAGGGTCCGGAGACCCAGTACTTC,CASSTRQGPETQYF
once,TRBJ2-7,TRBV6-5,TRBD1,TGTGCCAGCAGTTCACTAGGGGGCGATTTATACTTC,CASSSLGGDLYF
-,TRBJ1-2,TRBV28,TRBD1,TGTGCCAGCAGTCCCCCGGACAGGATATACTATGGCTACACCTTC,CASSPPDRIYYGYTF
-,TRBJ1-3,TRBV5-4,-,TGTGCCAGCACTCGGGATCTCTCTGGAAACACCATATATTTT,CASTRDLSGNTIYF
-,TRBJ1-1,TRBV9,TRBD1,TGTGCCAGCAGCTACCCGGACAGGGGAACGGCTGAAGCTTTCTTT,CASSYPDRGTAEAFF
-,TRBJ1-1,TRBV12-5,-,TGTGCTAGTGGTCTTGGGACTGAGAACACTGAAGCTTTCTTT,CASGLGTENTEAFF
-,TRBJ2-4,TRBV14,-,TGTGCCAGCAGCCAAGATGCCGCAACCATTCAGTACTTC,CASSQDAATIQYF
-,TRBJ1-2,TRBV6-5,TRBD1,TGTGCCAGCAGTTATTCACAGGGGGGCTATGGCTACACCTTC,CASSYSQGGYGYTF
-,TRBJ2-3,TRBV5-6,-,TGTGCCAGCAGCTTGGGGGGGGCAGGCACAGATACGCAGTATTTT,CASSLGGAGTDTQYF
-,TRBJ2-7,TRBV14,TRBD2,TGTGCCAGCAGCTCCGCGGGAGGCCACGAGCAGTACTTC,CASSSAGGHEQYF
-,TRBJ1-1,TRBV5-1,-,TGCGCCAGCAGCCCTAACTCGGAGAACACTGAAGCTTTCTTT,CASSPNSENTEAFF
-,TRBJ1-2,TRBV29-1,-,TGCAGCGTTGGTATTGAGAACTATGGCTACACCTTC,CSVGIENYGYTF
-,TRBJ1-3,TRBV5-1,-,TGCGCCAGCTCCCAAGGCGGAGAGGCCATATATTTT,CASSQGGEAIYF
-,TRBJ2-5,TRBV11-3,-,TGTGCCAGCAGCTTAAGAGGGGGAGAGACCCAGTACTTC,CASSLRGGETQYF
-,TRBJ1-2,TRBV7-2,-,TGTGCCAGCAGCTCATACAGGGCTACTAACTATGGCTACACCTTC,CASSSYRATNYGYTF
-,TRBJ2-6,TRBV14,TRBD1,TGTGCCAGCAGCCATTTCAGGGGGACTGGGGCCAACGTCCTGACTTTC,CASSHFRGTGANVLTF
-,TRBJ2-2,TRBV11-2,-,TGTGCCAGCAGCCGGGGGCAGGGCGGGGAGCTGTTTTTT,CASSRGQGGELFF
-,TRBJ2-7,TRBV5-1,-,TGCGCCAGCAGCGGCGGGACTTTACTAAGTGAGCAGTACTTC,CASSGGTLLSEQYF
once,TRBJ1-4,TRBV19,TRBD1,TGTGCCAGTAGTAGGACAGGGCCGAATGAAAAACTGTTTTTT,CASSRTGPNEKLFF
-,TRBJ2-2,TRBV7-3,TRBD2,TGTGCCAGCAGCCTTGGACTAGCGGGAACCGGGGAGCTGTTTTTT,CASSLGLAGTGELFF
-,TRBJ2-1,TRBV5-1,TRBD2,TGCGCCAGCAGCTCACTAGCGGGAGTTTACAATGAGCAGTTCTTC,CASSSLAGVYNEQFF
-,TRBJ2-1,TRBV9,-,TGTGCCAGCAGCTTTAGTCTCTCCCTGGGATATGAGCAGTTCTTC,CASSFSLSLGYEQFF
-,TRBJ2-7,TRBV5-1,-,TGCGCCAGCAGGCCGGTCAGGGACGACGAGCAGTACTTC,CASRPVRDDEQYF
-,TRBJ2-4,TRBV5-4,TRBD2,TGTGCCAGCAGCTCGCGGACTAGCGGGAACATTCAGTACTTC,CASSSRTSGNIQYF
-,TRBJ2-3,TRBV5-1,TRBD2,TGCGCCAGCAGCTTGGGCGGGAGTACAGATACGCAGTATTTT,CASSLGGSTDTQYF
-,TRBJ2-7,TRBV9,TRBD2,TGTGCCAGCAGCACAGGACTAGCGGTCCCCTACGAGCAGTACTTC,CASSTGLAVPYEQYF
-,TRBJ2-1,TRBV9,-,TGTGCCAGCAGCGTAGAAATCAAGTTTCCTGAGCAGTTCTTC,CASSVEIKFPEQFF
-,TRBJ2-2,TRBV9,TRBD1,TGTGCCAGCAGCCTACGAGGACAGGGCGAGCCCGGGGAGCTGTTTTTT,CASSLRGQGEPGELFF
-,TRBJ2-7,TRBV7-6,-,TGTGCCAGCAGCGTAGCCCCGTCGAGCCCCTTGAGCTCCTACGAGCAGTACTTC,CASSVAPSSPLSSYEQYF
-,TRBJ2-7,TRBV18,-,TGTGCCAGCTCACCAACGACCATCTCCTACGAGCAGTACTTC,CASSPTTISYEQYF
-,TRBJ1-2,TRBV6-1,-,TGTGCCAGCAGTGAAGGGGTCAGGTTCTATGGCTACACCTTC,CASSEGVRFYGYTF
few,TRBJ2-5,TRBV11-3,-,TGTGCCAGCAGCTTAGTGCCTAGCGCAACGCAATACTTC,CASSLVPSATQYF
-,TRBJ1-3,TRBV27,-,TGTGCCAGCAGTTCCACACAACAGAACTCTGGAAACACCATATATTTT,CASSSTQQNSGNTIYF
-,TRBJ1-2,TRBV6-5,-,TGTGCCAGCATGACTGGAATCTATGGCTACACCTTC,CASMTGIYGYTF
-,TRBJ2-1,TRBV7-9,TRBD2,TGTGCCAGCAGCTTAGAAGGCGGGAGTTACAATGAGCAGTTCTTC,CASSLEGGSYNEQFF
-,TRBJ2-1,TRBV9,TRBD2,TGTGCCAGCAGCGTAGCAACTAGCGGGAGCTATGAGCAGTTCTTC,CASSVATSGSYEQFF